This T cell receptor beta chain was found in a study of control samples from healthy donors and cancer patients. J was trimmed by 6 bases and V by 4 bases; bases with no gene match: 10. The germline CDR1 and CDR2 sequences are SGHRS and YFSETQ. The CDR3 has 15 residues. Clones were read by immunoSEQ multiplex PCR, and TCRdb kept only the in-frame ones, dropping some. The sample has approximately 100,000 clones, about nine tenths seen once; the top ten hold 4% to 4.5%. Material for sequencing was blood. This receptor was identified in a human donor in good health. The donor label of this sample is uncertain. The V gene is TRBV5-1, the J gene TRBJ1-2, with 9 bases fitting TRBD1. The CDR3 spells CASSPTTGGRDGYTF. The CDR3 nucleotides are TGCGCCAGCAGCCCAACTACAGGGGGCAGGGATGGCTACACCTTC.